This T cell receptor (beta chain) was identified in a study of control samples from healthy donors and cancer patients. Some clones are missing from TCRdb's copy, which holds only in-frame ones; the method was immunoSEQ multiplex PCR. The profile shows approximately 26,000 clones, more than 75% of them singletons. V gave up 5 bases and J gave up 3 bases, with 14 bases separating them. CDR3 length equals 15 residues. Looked up from germline, CDR1 is SGHTA and CDR2 is FQGTGA. The origin of this receptor is a man in his forties or fifties with lung cancer. This chain uses TRBV7-3 with TRBJ2-1; D gene uncertain. What was sequenced was PBMCs. The CDR3 DNA is TGTGCCAGCAGCCTAGGTCCGGGTAACTACAATGAGCAGTTCTTC. Its translation: CASSLGPGNYNEQFF.